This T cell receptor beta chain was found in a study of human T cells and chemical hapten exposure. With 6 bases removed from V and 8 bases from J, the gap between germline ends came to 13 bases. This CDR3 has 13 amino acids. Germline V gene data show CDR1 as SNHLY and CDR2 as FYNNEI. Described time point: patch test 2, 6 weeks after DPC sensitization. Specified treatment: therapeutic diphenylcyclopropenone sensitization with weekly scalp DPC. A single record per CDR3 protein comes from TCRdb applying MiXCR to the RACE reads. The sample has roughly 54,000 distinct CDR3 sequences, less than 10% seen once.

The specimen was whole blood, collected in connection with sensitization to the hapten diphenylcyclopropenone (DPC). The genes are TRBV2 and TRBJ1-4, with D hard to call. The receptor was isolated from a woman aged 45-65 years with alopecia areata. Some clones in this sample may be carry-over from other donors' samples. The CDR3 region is CASRLHPEEKLFF. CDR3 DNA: TGTGCCAGCAGGTTGCACCCTGAGGAAAAACTGTTTTTT.